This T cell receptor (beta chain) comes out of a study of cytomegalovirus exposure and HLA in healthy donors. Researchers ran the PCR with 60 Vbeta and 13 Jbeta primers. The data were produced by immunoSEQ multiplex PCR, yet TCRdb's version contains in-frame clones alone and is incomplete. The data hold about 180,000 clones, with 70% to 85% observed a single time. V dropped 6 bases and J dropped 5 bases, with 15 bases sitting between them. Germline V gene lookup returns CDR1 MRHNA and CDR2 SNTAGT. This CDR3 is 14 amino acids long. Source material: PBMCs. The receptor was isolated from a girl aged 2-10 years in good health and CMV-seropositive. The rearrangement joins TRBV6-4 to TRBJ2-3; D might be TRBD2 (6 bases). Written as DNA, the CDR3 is TGTGCCAGCAGGCTGGGGGACTTAGGAGATACGCAGTATTTT. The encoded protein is CASRLGDLGDTQYF.